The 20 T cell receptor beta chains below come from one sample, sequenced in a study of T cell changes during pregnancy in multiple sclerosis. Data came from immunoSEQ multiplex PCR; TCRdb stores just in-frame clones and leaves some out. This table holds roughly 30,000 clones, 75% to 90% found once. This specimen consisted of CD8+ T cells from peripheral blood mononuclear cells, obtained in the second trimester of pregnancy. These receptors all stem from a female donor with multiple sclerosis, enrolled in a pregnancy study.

The CDR3 DNA sequence: TGTGCCAGCAGTTTGGGACAGGGGCGAGTAGAGACCCAGTACTTC. Its translation: CASSLGQGRVETQYF. This sequence joins TRBV27 and TRBJ2-5, with 10 bases fitting TRBD1. After removal of 3 bases from V and 4 bases from J, the junction contained 5 bases not matched to a gene. This CDR3 region has 15 residues. Germline assignment: CDR1 MNHEY and CDR2 SMNVEV (reference sequence).

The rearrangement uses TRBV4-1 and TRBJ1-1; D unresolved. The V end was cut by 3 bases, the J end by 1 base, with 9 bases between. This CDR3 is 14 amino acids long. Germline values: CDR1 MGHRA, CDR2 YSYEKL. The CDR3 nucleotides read TGCGCCAGCAGCCAGGCTATAGCGAACACTGAAGCTTTCTTT. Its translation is CASSQAIANTEAFF.

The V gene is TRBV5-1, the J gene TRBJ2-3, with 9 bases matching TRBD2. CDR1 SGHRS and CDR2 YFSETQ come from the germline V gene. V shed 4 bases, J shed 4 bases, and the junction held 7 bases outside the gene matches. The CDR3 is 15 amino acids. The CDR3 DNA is TGCGCCAGCAGCCCGACTAGCGGAACTGCAGATACGCAGTATTTT. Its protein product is CASSPTSGTADTQYF.

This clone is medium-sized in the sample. CDR3 in amino acids: CASSEGGGDEQYF. In nucleotides, the CDR3 is TGTGCCAGCAGTGAAGGGGGAGGAGACGAGCAGTACTTC. This rearrangement joins TRBV6-1 to TRBJ2-7; tentative D call: TRBD2 (6 bases). Trimming took 1 base from V and 5 from J, leaving 9 bases between them. CDR3 length: 13 amino acids. CDR1 and CDR2 (germline): MNHNS, SASEGT.

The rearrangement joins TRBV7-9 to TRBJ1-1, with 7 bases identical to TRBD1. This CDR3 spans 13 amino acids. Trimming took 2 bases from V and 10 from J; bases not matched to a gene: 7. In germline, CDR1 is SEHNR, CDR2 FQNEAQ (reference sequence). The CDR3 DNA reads TGTGCCAGCAGCTTATCACCGGGACAGCCAGCTTTCTTT. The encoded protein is CASSLSPGQPAFF.

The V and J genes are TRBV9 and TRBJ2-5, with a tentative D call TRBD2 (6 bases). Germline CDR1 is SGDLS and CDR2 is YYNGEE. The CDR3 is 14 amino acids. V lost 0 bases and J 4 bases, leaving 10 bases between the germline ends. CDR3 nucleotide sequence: TGTGCCAGCAGCGTAGGGTTGGGAGGAGAGACCCAGTACTTC. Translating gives CASSVGLGGETQYF.

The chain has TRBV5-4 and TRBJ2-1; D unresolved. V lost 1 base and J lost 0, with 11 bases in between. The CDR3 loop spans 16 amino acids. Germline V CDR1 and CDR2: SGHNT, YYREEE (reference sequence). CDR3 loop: CASSLLFDSSYNEQFF. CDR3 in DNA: TGTGCCAGCAGCTTGTTATTCGACTCCTCCTACAATGAGCAGTTCTTC. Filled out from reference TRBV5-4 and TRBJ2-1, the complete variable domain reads ETGVTQSPTHLIKTRGQQVTLRCSSQSGHNTVSWYQQALGQGPQFIFQYYREEENGRGNFPPRFSGLQFPNYSSELNVNALELDDSALYLCASSLLFDSSYNEQFFGPGTRLTVL.

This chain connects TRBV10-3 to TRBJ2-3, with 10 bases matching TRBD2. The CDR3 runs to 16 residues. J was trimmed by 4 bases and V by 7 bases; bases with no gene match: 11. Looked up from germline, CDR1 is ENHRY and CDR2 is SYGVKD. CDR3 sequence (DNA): TGTGCCATCAAGAAGCGGGGGGGCCGTCCCGCAGATACGCAGTATTTT. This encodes CAIKKRGGRPADTQYF.

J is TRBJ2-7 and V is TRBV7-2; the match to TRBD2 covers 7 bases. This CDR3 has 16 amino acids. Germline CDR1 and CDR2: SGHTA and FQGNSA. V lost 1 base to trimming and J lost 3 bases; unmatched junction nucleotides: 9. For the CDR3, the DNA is TGTGCCAGCAGCTTAGACGAGACTAGCACATTCTACGAGCAGTACTTC. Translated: CASSLDETSTFYEQYF.

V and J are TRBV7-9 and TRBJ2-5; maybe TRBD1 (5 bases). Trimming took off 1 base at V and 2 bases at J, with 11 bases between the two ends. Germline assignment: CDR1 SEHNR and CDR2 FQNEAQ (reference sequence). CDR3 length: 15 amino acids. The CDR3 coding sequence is TGTGCCAGCAGCTTAGTGGCACGGACACAAGAGACCCAGTACTTC. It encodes CASSLVARTQETQYF.

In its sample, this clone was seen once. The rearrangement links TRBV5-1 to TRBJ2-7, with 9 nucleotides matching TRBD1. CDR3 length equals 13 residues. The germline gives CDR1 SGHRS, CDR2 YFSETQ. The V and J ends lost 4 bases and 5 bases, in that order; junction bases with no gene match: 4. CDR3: CASSIGTGNEQYF. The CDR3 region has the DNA TGCGCCAGCAGCATCGGGACAGGGAACGAGCAGTACTTC.

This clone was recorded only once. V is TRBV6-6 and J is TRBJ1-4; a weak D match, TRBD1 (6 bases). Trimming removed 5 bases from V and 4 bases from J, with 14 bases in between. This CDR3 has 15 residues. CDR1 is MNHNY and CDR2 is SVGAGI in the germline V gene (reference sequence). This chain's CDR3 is CASSNQGPINEKLFF. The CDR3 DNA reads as TGTGCCAGCAGTAACCAGGGGCCGATTAATGAAAAACTGTTTTTT.

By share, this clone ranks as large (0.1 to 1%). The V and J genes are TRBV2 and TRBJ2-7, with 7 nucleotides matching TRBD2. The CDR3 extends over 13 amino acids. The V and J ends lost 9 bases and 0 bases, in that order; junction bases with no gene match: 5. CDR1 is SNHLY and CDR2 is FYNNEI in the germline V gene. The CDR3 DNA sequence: TGTGCCAGTGAAGCGGGGAGCTCCTACGAGCAGTACTTC. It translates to CASEAGSSYEQYF.

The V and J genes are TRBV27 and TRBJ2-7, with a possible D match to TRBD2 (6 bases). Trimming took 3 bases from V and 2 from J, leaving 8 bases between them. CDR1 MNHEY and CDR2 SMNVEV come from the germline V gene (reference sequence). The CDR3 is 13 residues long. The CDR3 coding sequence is TGTGCCAGCAGTTTGGGACTTGCCTACGAGCAGTACTTC. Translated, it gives CASSLGLAYEQYF.

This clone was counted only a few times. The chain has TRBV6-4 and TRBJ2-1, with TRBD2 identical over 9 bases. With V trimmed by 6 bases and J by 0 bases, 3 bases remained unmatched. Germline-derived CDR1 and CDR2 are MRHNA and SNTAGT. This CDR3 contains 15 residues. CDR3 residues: CASSPTSGSYNEQFF. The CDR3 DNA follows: TGTGCCAGCAGCCCGACTAGCGGCTCCTACAATGAGCAGTTCTTC.

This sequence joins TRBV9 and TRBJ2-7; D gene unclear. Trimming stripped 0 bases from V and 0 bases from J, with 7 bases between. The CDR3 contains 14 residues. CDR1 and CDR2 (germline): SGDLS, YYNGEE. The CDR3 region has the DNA TGTGCCAGCAGCGTAGGTGGGCCCTCCTACGAGCAGTACTTC. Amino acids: CASSVGGPSYEQYF.

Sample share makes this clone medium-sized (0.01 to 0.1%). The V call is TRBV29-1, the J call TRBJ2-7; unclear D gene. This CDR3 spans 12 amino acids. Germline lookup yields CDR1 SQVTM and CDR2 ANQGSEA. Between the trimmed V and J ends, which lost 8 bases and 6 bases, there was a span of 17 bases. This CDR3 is CSTSSGASEQYF. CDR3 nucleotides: TGCAGCACCTCCTCTGGAGCCTCCGAGCAGTACTTC.

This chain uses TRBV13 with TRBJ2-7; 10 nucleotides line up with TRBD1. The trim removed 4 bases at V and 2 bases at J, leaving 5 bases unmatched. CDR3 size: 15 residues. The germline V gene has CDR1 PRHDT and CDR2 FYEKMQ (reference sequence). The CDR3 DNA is TGTGCCAGCAGCTCCCGGGACAGGGGAGCCTACGAGCAGTACTTC. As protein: CASSSRDRGAYEQYF.

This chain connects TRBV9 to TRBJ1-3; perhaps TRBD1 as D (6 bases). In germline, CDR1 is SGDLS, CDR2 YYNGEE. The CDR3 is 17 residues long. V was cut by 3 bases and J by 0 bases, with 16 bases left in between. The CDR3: CASSGNGRGASGNTIYF. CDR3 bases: TGTGCCAGCAGCGGAAACGGACGGGGGGCCTCTGGAAACACCATATATTTT.

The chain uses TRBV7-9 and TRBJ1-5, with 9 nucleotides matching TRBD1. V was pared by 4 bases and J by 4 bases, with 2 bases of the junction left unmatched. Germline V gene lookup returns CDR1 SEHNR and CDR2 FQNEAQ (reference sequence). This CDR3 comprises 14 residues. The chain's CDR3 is CASSSGQGNQPQHF. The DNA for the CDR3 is TGTGCCAGCAGCTCCGGACAGGGGAATCAGCCCCAGCATTTT.